What follows describes a single T cell receptor (beta chain). The data belong to a study of shared clonotypes between healthy human individuals. Sequencing was performed with immunoSEQ multiplex PCR; in TCRdb, only in-frame clones are kept and a portion is missing. This sample carries nearly 500,000 clones, 75% to 85% of them seen once, and the ten largest clones take 10% to 15%. This CDR3 spans 16 amino acids. Germline loops: CDR1 MDHEN, CDR2 SYDVKM. The V gene end was trimmed by 10 bases and the J gene end by 2 bases; junction bases not matched to a gene: 15. This sequence was found in a woman in her thirties or forties in good health. Some clones in this sample may be carry-over from other donors' samples. The rearrangement uses TRBV28 and TRBJ2-3; 7 bases fit TRBD2. What was sequenced was PBMCs. This chain's CDR3 is CATYQASGEHTDTQYF. The CDR3 nucleotides read TGTGCCACCTATCAGGCTAGCGGAGAACACACAGATACGCAGTATTTT.